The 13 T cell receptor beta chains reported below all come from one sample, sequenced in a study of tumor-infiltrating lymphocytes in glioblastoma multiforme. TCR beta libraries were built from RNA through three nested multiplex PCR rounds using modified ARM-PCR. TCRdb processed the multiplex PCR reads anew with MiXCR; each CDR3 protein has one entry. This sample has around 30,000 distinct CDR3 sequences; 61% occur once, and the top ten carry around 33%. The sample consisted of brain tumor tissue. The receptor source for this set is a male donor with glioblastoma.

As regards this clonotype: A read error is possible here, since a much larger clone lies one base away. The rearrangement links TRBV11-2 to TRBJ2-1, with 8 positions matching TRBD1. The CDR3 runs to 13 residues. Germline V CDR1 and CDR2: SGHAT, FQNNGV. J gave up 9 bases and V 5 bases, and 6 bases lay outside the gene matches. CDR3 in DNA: TGTGCCAGCAGCGTCGACAGGGGTGCTGAGCAGTTCTTC. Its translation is CASSVDRGAEQFF.

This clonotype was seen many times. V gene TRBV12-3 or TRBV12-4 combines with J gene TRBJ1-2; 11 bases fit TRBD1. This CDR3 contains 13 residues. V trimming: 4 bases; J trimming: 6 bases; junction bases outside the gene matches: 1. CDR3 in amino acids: CASSWDRGDGYTF. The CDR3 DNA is TGTGCCAGCAGTTGGGACAGGGGGGATGGCTACACCTTC.

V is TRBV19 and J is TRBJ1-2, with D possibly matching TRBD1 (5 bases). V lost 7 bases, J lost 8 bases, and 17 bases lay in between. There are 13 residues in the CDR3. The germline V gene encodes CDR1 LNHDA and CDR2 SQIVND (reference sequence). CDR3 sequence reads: CASTYDLRGGYTF. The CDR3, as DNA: TGTGCCAGTACCTATGACCTGAGGGGAGGCTACACCTTC.

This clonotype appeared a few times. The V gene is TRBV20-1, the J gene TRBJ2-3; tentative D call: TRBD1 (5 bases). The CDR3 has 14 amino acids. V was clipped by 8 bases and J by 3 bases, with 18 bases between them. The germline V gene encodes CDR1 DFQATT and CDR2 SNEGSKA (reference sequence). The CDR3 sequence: CSPLIGEGTDTQYF. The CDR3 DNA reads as TGCAGTCCCCTGATAGGGGAAGGGACAGATACGCAGTATTTT.

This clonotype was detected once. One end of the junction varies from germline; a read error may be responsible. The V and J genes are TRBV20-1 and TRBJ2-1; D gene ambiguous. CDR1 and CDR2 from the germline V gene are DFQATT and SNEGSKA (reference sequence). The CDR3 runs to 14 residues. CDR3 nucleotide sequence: TGCAGTGCCGACTCCCCCCAAACCTGCAATGAGGAGTTCTTC. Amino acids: CSADSPQTCNEEFF.

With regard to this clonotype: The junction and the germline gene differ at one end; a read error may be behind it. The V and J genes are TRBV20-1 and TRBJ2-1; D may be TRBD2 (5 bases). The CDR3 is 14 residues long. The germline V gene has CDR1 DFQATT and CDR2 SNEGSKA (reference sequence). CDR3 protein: CSARGQRNNNEQFF. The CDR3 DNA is TGCAGTGCTAGAGGCCAGCGGAACAACAATGAGCAATTCTTC.

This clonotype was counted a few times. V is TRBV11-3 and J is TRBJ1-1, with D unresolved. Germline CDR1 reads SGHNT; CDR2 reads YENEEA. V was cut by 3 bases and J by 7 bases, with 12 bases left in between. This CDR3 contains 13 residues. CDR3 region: CASSFSATNEAFF. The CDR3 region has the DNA TGTGCCAGCAGCTTTTCCGCGACTAATGAAGCTTTCTTT. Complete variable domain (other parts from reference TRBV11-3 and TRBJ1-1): EAGVVQSPRYKIIEKKQPVAFWCNPISGHNTLYWYLQNLGQGPELLIRYENEEAVDDSQLPKDRFSAERLKGVDSTLKIQPAELGDSAVYLCASSFSATNEAFFGQGTRLTVV.

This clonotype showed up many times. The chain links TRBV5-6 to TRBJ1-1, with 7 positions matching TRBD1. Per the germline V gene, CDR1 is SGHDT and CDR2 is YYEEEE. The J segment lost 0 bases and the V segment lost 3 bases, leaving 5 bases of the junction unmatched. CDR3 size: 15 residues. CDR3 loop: CASSWGTAMNTEAFF. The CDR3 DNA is TGTGCCAGCAGCTGGGGGACAGCAATGAACACTGAAGCTTTCTTT.

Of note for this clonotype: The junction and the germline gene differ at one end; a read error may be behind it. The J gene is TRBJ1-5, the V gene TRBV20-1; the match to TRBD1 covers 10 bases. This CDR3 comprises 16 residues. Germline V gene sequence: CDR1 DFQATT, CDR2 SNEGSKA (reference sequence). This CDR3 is CNARANPGTGVQPQHF. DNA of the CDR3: TGCAATGCTAGAGCAAATCCCGGGACAGGGGTTCAGCCCCAGCATTTT.

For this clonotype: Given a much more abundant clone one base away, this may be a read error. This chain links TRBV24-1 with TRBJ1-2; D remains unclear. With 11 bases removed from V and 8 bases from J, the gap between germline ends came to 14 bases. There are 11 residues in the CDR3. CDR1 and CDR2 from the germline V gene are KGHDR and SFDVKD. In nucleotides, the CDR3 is TGTGCCATCGGACGTGGGGAGGGCTACACCTTC. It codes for CAIGRGEGYTF.

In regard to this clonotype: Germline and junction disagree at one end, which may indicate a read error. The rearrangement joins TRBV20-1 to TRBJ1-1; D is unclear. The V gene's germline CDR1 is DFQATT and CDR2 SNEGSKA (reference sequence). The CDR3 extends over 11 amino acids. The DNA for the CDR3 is TGCGGTGCTGCAAGGGACACTGAAGCTTTCTTT. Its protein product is CGAARDTEAFF.

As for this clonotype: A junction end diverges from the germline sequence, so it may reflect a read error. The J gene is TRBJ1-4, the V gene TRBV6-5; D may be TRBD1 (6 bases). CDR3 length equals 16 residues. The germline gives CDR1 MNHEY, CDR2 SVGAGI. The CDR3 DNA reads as TGTGCCAGCAGTTCCAATGGCGGGGGGCCGAATGAAAAACCGTTTTTT. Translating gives CASSSNGGGPNEKPFF.

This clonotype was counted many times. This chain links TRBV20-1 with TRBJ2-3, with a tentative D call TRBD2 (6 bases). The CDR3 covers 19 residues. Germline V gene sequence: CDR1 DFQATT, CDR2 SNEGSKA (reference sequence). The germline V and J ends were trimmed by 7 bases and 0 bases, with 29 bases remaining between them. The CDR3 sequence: CSGVSFGGRDGTSTDTQYF. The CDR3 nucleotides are TGCAGTGGAGTGAGTTTCGGTGGCCGGGACGGGACTAGCACAGATACGCAGTATTTT.